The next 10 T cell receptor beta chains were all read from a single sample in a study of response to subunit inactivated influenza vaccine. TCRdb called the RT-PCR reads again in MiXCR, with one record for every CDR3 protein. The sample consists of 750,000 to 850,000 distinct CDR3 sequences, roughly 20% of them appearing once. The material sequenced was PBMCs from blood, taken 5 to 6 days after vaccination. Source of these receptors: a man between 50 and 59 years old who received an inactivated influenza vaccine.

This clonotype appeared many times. CDR3 in amino acids: CASSPLQGFGGGYTF. CDR3 coding DNA: TGTGCCAGCAGTCCTCTACAGGGGTTTGGTGGTGGCTACACCTTC. The rearrangement joins TRBV12-3 or TRBV12-4 to TRBJ1-2; 7 bases line up with TRBD1. With V trimmed by 5 bases and J by 7 bases, 13 bases remained unmatched. The CDR3 contains 15 residues.

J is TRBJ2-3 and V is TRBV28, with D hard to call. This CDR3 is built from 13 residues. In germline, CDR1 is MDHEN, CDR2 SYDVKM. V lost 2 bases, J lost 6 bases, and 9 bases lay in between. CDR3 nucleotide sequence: TGTGCCAGCAGTTTAGATCAAGAGGATACGCAGTATTTT. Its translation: CASSLDQEDTQYF.

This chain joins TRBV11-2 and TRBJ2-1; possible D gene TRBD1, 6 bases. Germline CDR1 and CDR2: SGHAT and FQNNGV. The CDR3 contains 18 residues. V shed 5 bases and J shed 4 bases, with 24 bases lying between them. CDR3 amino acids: CASSLQDWAGARYNEQFF. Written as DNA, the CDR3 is TGTGCCAGCAGCCTACAGGATTGGGCAGGGGCACGTTACAATGAGCAGTTCTTC. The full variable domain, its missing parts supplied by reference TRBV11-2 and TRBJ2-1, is EAGVAQSPRYKIIEKRQSVAFWCNPISGHATLYWYQQILGQGPKLLIQFQNNGVVDDSQLPKDRFSAERLKGVDSTLKIQPAKLEDSAVYLCASSLQDWAGARYNEQFFGPGTRLTVL.

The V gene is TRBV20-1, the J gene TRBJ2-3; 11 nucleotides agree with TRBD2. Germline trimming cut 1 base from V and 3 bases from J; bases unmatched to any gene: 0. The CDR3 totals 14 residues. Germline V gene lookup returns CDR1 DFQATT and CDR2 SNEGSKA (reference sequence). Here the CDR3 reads CSARASGRTDTQYF. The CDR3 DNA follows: TGCAGTGCTAGAGCTAGCGGGAGGACAGATACGCAGTATTTT.

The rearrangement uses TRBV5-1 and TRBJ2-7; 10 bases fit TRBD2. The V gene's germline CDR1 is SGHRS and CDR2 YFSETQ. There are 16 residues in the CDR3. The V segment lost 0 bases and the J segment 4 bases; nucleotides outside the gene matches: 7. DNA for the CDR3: TGCGCCAGCAGCTTGGTAGCTAGCGGGAGTCGGTACGAGCAGTACTTC. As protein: CASSLVASGSRYEQYF.

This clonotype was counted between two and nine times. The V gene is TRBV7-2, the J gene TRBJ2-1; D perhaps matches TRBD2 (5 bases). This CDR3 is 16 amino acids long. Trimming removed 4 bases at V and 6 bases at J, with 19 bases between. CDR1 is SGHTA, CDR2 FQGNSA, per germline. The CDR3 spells CASSSQSSGISNEQFF. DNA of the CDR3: TGTGCCAGCAGCTCCCAGTCCTCCGGGATTTCCAATGAGCAGTTCTTC.

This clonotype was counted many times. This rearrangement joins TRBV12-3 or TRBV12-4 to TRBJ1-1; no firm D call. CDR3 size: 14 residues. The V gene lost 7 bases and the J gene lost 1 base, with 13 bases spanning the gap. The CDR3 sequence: CASTGPARNTEAFF. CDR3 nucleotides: TGTGCCAGCACGGGTCCAGCTCGGAACACTGAAGCTTTCTTT.

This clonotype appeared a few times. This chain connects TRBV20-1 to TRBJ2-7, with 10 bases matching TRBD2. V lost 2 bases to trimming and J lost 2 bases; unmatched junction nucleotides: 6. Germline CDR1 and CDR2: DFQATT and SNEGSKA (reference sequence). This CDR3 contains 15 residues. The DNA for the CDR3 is TGCAGTGCTAGACCCCCAGCGGGAGGGACCTACGAGCAGTACTTC. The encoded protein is CSARPPAGGTYEQYF.

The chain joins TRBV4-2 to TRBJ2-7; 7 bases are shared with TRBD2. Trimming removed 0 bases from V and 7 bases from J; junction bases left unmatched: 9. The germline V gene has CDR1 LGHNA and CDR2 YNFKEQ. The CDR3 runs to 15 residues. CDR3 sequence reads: CASSQDGGRAREQYF. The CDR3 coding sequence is TGTGCCAGCAGCCAAGATGGAGGGAGGGCCAGAGAGCAGTACTTC.

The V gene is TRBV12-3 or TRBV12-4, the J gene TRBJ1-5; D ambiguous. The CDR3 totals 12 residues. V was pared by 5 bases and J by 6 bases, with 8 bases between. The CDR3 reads CASSRGSQPQHF. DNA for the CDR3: TGTGCCAGCAGTCGTGGGAGTCAGCCCCAGCATTTT.